The 31 T cell receptor beta chains in this list originate from one sample, sequenced in a study of control samples from healthy donors and cancer patients. Clones were read by immunoSEQ multiplex PCR, and TCRdb kept only the in-frame ones, dropping some. The table lists around 27,000 clones, almost 85% of them singletons. Sequencing used PBMCs. These TCRs come from a woman in her sixties with head and neck cancer.

CDR3 sequence reads: CASTLGRFQPQHF. The CDR3 DNA sequence: TGTGCCAGCACCCTAGGGAGGTTTCAGCCCCAGCATTTT. V and J are TRBV12-3 or TRBV12-4 and TRBJ1-5; D unresolved. V lost 7 bases, J lost 6 bases, and 13 bases lay in between. The CDR3 covers 13 residues.

V and J are TRBV18 and TRBJ2-7; TRBD2 matches 14 bases. Germline CDR1 KGHSH, CDR2 LQKENI. Trimming at V came to 1 base and at J to 3 bases, leaving 8 bases not matched to a gene. The CDR3 is 18 amino acids. The DNA of the CDR3 is TGTGCCAGCTCACCACAGACTAGCGGGGGGGCCAGTATCTACGAGCAGTACTTC. Residues: CASSPQTSGGASIYEQYF.

The gene calls are TRBV6-2 or TRBV6-3 and TRBJ2-7, with 8 bases lining up with TRBD2. There are 15 residues in the CDR3. The V gene's germline CDR1 is MNHEY and CDR2 SVGEGT. The V gene end was trimmed by 5 bases and the J gene end by 6 bases; junction bases not matched to a gene: 12. CDR3 DNA: TGTGCCAGCAGTCCCTCCTGGACTAGCTCAAGCGAGCAGTACTTC. Encoded protein: CASSPSWTSSSEQYF.

The chain combines TRBV13 with TRBJ1-3, with a possible D match to TRBD1 (6 bases). The CDR3 covers 14 residues. The V gene lost 4 bases and the J gene lost 2 bases, with 9 bases spanning the gap. Germline CDR1 and CDR2: PRHDT and FYEKMQ (reference sequence). The CDR3 DNA follows: TGTGCCAGCAGCTCCCGGACAGCTGGAAACACCATATATTTT. It specifies CASSSRTAGNTIYF.

The chain joins TRBV19 to TRBJ2-1; 10 bases align to TRBD1. The V segment lost 6 bases and the J segment 2 bases; nucleotides outside the gene matches: 10. In germline, CDR1 is LNHDA, CDR2 SQIVND (reference sequence). This CDR3 is built from 17 residues. The CDR3 DNA reads as TGTGCCAGTAGCCAGTTACCGGGACAGGGGCCCTACAATGAGCAGTTCTTC. This codes for CASSQLPGQGPYNEQFF.

This clone occurred once. The rearrangement uses TRBV19 and TRBJ1-1; possibly TRBD1 for D (5 bases). The CDR3 sequence is 15 residues long. Germline-derived CDR1 and CDR2 are LNHDA and SQIVND (reference sequence). With 9 bases removed from V and 0 bases from J, the gap between germline ends came to 17 bases. This CDR3 is CARGGVGFMNTEAFF. In nucleotides, the CDR3 is TGTGCCAGGGGGGGGGTGGGTTTTATGAACACTGAAGCTTTCTTT.

This chain uses TRBV18 with TRBJ2-3, with D uncertain. This CDR3 is 13 amino acids long. CDR1 and CDR2 (germline): KGHSH, LQKENI. The V end lost 6 bases, the J end lost 4 bases, and 11 bases lay between the germline ends. Written as DNA, the CDR3 is TGTGCCAGCTCTCGTCGGAGCGCAGATACGCAGTATTTT. Its protein is CASSRRSADTQYF.

CDR3 residues: CSARTLETQYF. CDR3 bases: TGCAGTGCAAGGACCTTGGAGACCCAGTACTTC. The chain joins TRBV20-1 to TRBJ2-5; no reliable D call. Germline values: CDR1 DFQATT, CDR2 SNEGSKA (reference sequence). The CDR3 spans 11 residues. V lost 6 bases, J lost 5 bases, and 10 bases lay in between.

This chain connects TRBV13 to TRBJ2-2; D gene uncertain. The CDR3 sequence is 12 residues long. V was pared by 5 bases and J by 7 bases, with 8 bases between. CDR1 and CDR2 from the germline V gene are PRHDT and FYEKMQ (reference sequence). The CDR3 loop is CASSASGGELFF. The CDR3 DNA is TGTGCCAGCAGCGCCTCTGGCGGGGAGCTGTTTTTT. Variable domain in full (rest from reference TRBV13 and TRBJ2-2): AAGVIQSPRHLIKEKRETATLKCYPIPRHDTVYWYQQGPGQDPQFLISFYEKMQSDKGSIPDRFSAQQFSDYHSELNMSSLELGDSALYFCASSASGGELFFGEGSRLTVL.

The CDR3 nucleotides are TGTGCCAGCAGCCCGAGCTTCCAAACAGGGTCCTTTCTCACCTTC. Its protein is CASSPSFQTGSFLTF. The rearrangement joins TRBV14 to TRBJ1-2; TRBD1 is a possible D gene (6 bases). Germline CDR1 SGHDN, CDR2 FVKESK. This CDR3 has 15 amino acids. Between the trimmed V and J ends, which lost 4 bases and 13 bases, there was a span of 25 bases.

The gene calls are TRBV4-2 and TRBJ2-3, with TRBD2 as a possible D gene (5 bases). Per germline, CDR1 LGHNA and CDR2 YNFKEQ. Trimming shortened V by 0 bases and J by 7 bases, and 8 bases separated the two germline ends. CDR3 length equals 13 residues. The CDR3 bases are TGTGCCAGCAGCCAAGATCCGGGAAATACGCAGTATTTT. Protein: CASSQDPGNTQYF.

This clone was picked up one time. This sequence joins TRBV5-1 and TRBJ1-6; TRBD1 matches at 8 bases. J gave up 7 bases and V 0 bases, and 6 bases lay outside the gene matches. The CDR3 consists of 16 residues. Germline values: CDR1 SGHRS, CDR2 YFSETQ. The CDR3 coding sequence is TGCGCCAGCAGCTTGGCCCAGGGGGCGCGCAATTCACCCCTCCACTTT. It codes for CASSLAQGARNSPLHF.

The chain carries TRBV6-2 or TRBV6-3 and TRBJ2-7, with 8 nucleotides matching TRBD1. CDR1 and CDR2 (germline): MNHEY, SVGEGT. The J segment lost 5 bases and the V segment lost 6 bases, leaving 15 bases of the junction unmatched. The CDR3 spans 16 residues. This chain's CDR3 is CASSTFGRGRVHEQYF. The CDR3 coding sequence is TGTGCCAGCAGCACCTTTGGCAGGGGGCGCGTCCACGAGCAGTACTTC.

The V gene is TRBV5-5, the J gene TRBJ1-1; TRBD1 agrees at 7 bases. V dropped 4 bases and J dropped 0; count of bases not matched to a gene: 9. The CDR3 is made up of 16 amino acids. Germline V gives CDR1 SGHKS, CDR2 YYEKEE (reference sequence). CDR3 nucleotide sequence: TGTGCCAGCAGCCCCCGGGACAGTTTGATGAACACTGAAGCTTTCTTT. Its translation is CASSPRDSLMNTEAFF.

The CDR3 DNA is TGTGCCAGCAGCTTAGCCCAGCCGAGGGCCTATAATTCACCCCTCCACTTT. Translation gives CASSLAQPRAYNSPLHF. This rearrangement joins TRBV7-6 to TRBJ1-6; D gene uncertain. The germline V and J ends were trimmed by 0 bases and 2 bases, with 11 bases remaining between them. This CDR3 region has 17 residues. Germline CDR1 SGHVS, CDR2 FNYEAQ.

This clone was seen once. The CDR3 reads CASSLATRGETQYF. In DNA, the CDR3 is TGTGCCAGCAGCTTAGCGACCAGGGGGGAGACCCAGTACTTC. V and J are TRBV11-2 and TRBJ2-5; 7 positions agree with TRBD1. The CDR3 runs to 14 residues. The germline gives CDR1 SGHAT, CDR2 FQNNGV. Trimming at V came to 1 base and at J to 5 bases, leaving 4 bases not matched to a gene.

The count of this clone is one. V usage is TRBV29-1 and J usage is TRBJ1-1; D possibly corresponds to TRBD1 (5 bases). The CDR3 contains 12 residues. V lost 6 bases and J lost 5, with 13 bases in between. Germline V gene sequence: CDR1 SQVTM, CDR2 ANQGSEA. CDR3 residues: CSVRGGVTEAFF. The DNA of the CDR3 is TGCAGCGTCCGCGGGGGGGTGACTGAAGCTTTCTTT.

This chain links TRBV5-1 with TRBJ1-6; TRBD1 agrees at 9 bases. The CDR3 runs 16 residues. The germline V gene has CDR1 SGHRS and CDR2 YFSETQ. V dropped 2 bases and J dropped 10; count of bases not matched to a gene: 10. CDR3 loop: CASSFLGQGDLSPLHF. CDR3 nucleotides: TGCGCCAGCAGCTTCTTGGGACAGGGTGATTTATCACCCCTCCACTTT.

The V and J genes are TRBV11-1 and TRBJ2-3, with TRBD2 matching 9 bases. J lost 2 bases, V lost 0 bases, and 3 bases had no gene match. The CDR3 spans 16 residues. Germline V gives CDR1 SGHAT, CDR2 FQDESV (reference sequence). The CDR3 nucleotides read TGTGCCAGCAGCTTAGCGCGGGGGGGAATCACAGATACGCAGTATTTT. Amino acid sequence: CASSLARGGITDTQYF.

The chain links TRBV4-1 to TRBJ1-4; D unresolved. CDR1 MGHRA and CDR2 YSYEKL come from the germline V gene. Trimming pared 0 bases from V and 7 bases from J, leaving 12 bases between. CDR3 size: 15 residues. The CDR3 spells CASSQDVTESEKLFF. Here the CDR3 DNA reads TGCGCCAGCAGCCAAGATGTCACCGAGAGTGAAAAACTGTTTTTT.

The chain uses TRBV7-9 and TRBJ1-1, with 7 nucleotides matching TRBD1. V lost 5 bases, J lost 0 bases, and 9 bases stayed unmatched. CDR1 and CDR2 from the germline V gene are SEHNR and FQNEAQ (reference sequence). The CDR3 is 16 residues long. CDR3 region: CASSPSGTVMNTEAFF. In DNA form, the CDR3 reads TGTGCCAGCAGCCCCTCCGGGACAGTCATGAACACTGAAGCTTTCTTT.

The chain has TRBV7-9 and TRBJ1-4; unclear D gene. Trimming left V 5 bases short and J 1 base short, with 11 bases between. Germline CDR1 and CDR2: SEHNR and FQNEAQ (reference sequence). CDR3 length: 15 amino acids. CDR3 in amino acids: CASSGLVGTNEKLFF. In nucleotides, the CDR3 is TGTGCCAGCAGCGGACTTGTGGGAACTAATGAAAAACTGTTTTTT.

The V and J genes are TRBV7-2 and TRBJ2-1; TRBD2 agrees at 11 bases. The CDR3 contains 15 residues. In germline, CDR1 is SGHTA, CDR2 FQGNSA. After removal of 6 bases from V and 9 bases from J, the junction contained 10 bases not matched to a gene. CDR3 loop: CASSRLAGGPGEQFF. CDR3 sequence (DNA): TGTGCCAGCAGTCGCTTAGCGGGAGGGCCAGGTGAGCAGTTCTTC.

This chain joins TRBV15 and TRBJ2-3; 9 nucleotides align to TRBD2. Germline assignment: CDR1 LNHNV and CDR2 YYDKDF (reference sequence). After removal of 4 bases from V and 4 bases from J, the junction contained 9 bases not matched to a gene. This CDR3 has 16 amino acids. The CDR3 sequence: CATSKGSGGTADTQYF. The CDR3 coding sequence is TGTGCCACCAGCAAGGGGAGCGGGGGGACGGCAGATACGCAGTATTTT.

In this sample, this clone turned up a few times. The chain uses TRBV6-5 and TRBJ2-7, with TRBD1 identical over 8 bases. The CDR3 covers 15 residues. Germline values: CDR1 MNHEY, CDR2 SVGAGI. Unmatched junction bases numbered 8, after V lost 4 bases and J lost 3 bases. CDR3 in amino acids: CASSWGQAKNYEQYF. The DNA for the CDR3 is TGTGCCAGCAGTTGGGGACAGGCCAAAAACTACGAGCAGTACTTC.

The chain recombines TRBV29-1 with TRBJ1-1; TRBD1 is a possible D gene (5 bases). CDR3 length: 15 residues. CDR1 is SQVTM, CDR2 ANQGSEA, per germline. The germline V and J ends were trimmed by 1 base and 2 bases, with 14 bases remaining between them. The CDR3 DNA sequence: TGCAGCGTTGAAGGGCGCGGGGGGGGAAACACTGAAGCTTTCTTT. This translates into CSVEGRGGGNTEAFF.

For this clone: At one boundary the junction diverges from the germline segment, which might be a read error. The CDR3 bases are TGTGCCAGCAGTCTAGCTCGCGGAAGTGAAGCTTTCTTT. Translation gives CASSLARGSEAFF. The chain couples TRBV12-3 or TRBV12-4 to TRBJ1-1; D remains ambiguous. CDR3 length: 13 amino acids.

The gene calls are TRBV5-6 and TRBJ1-1; the D is unclear. Germline-derived CDR1 and CDR2 are SGHDT and YYEEEE. The CDR3 is 12 amino acids. The V and J ends lost 4 bases and 7 bases respectively, with 11 bases between them. DNA of the CDR3: TGTGCCAGCAGCCCATACTGGGGTGAAGCTTTCTTT. This sequence encodes CASSPYWGEAFF.

As concerns this clone: Different DNA sequences within this sample yield the same CDR3. This chain joins TRBV5-5 and TRBJ1-1; TRBD1 agrees at 8 bases. With V trimmed by 0 bases and J by 1 base, 8 bases remained unmatched. Per the germline V gene, CDR1 is SGHKS and CDR2 is YYEKEE (reference sequence). This CDR3 region has 17 residues. The CDR3 DNA reads as TGTGCCAGCAGCTTGGCGCAGGGGGCTAGGGGGAACACTGAAGCTTTCTTT. It is translated as CASSLAQGARGNTEAFF.

This clone has just one count. The chain employs TRBV6-2 or TRBV6-3 and TRBJ2-7; 7 bases are a match to TRBD1. The ends lost 2 bases at V and 7 bases at J; junction bases unmatched: 11. The germline V gene has CDR1 MNHEY and CDR2 SVGEGT. This CDR3 spans 15 amino acids. The CDR3 DNA follows: TGTGCCAGCAGTTACGTAACAGGGGCGATCCGGGAGCAGTACTTC. Its translation: CASSYVTGAIREQYF.

CDR3 DNA: TGTGCCAGCAGTTACAGGGGCAGCGAGCCCCAGCATTTT. Translation: CASSYRGSEPQHF. The chain is built from TRBV6-6 and TRBJ1-5, with D perhaps matching TRBD1 (5 bases). Germline V lookup: CDR1 MNHNY, CDR2 SVGAGI (reference sequence). The CDR3 loop spans 13 amino acids. Between the trimmed V and J ends, which lost 2 bases and 8 bases, there was a span of 10 bases.